These 5 T cell receptor beta chains came from one sample sequenced in a study of blood T cell repertoires in COVID-19. Sequencing was performed with immunoSEQ multiplex PCR; in TCRdb, only in-frame clones are kept and a portion is missing. This table holds approximately 68,000 clones, approximately 86% found once. The material sequenced was peripheral blood. All receptors come from a woman aged 60 to 75 with acute or convalescent COVID-19.

The chain employs TRBV5-8 and TRBJ1-6, with TRBD1 identical over 9 bases. The germline V gene has CDR1 SGHTS and CDR2 YDEGEE. This CDR3 contains 15 residues. With V trimmed by 4 bases and J by 6 bases, 5 bases remained unmatched. The CDR3 sequence: CASSPRTGANSPLHF. CDR3 DNA sequence: TGTGCCAGCAGCCCCAGGACAGGGGCTAATTCACCCCTCCACTTT.

This chain uses TRBV11-2 with TRBJ2-3; 10 nucleotides agree with TRBD1. Trimming at V came to 5 bases and at J to 3 bases, leaving 8 bases not matched to a gene. Germline V gene sequence: CDR1 SGHAT, CDR2 FQNNGV. This CDR3 spans 16 amino acids. CDR3 loop: CASSKLPGQGTDTQYF. CDR3 DNA: TGTGCCAGCAGCAAACTACCGGGACAGGGGACAGATACGCAGTATTTT.

This chain links TRBV11-2 with TRBJ2-2; no definite D call. The CDR3 runs 15 residues. Germline V lookup: CDR1 SGHAT, CDR2 FQNNGV. V was cut by 1 base and J by 5 bases, with 11 bases left in between. CDR3 sequence reads: CASSLGALRTGELFF. The CDR3 nucleotides read TGTGCCAGCAGCTTAGGGGCTCTGCGAACCGGGGAGCTGTTTTTT.

This sequence joins TRBV5-1 and TRBJ2-7, with 12 positions matching TRBD2. The trim removed 0 bases at V and 5 bases at J, leaving 0 bases unmatched. Germline V CDR1 and CDR2: SGHRS, YFSETQ. The CDR3 sequence is 14 residues long. CDR3 nucleotides: TGCGCCAGCAGCTTGGGACTAGCGGGGGACGAGCAGTACTTC. This encodes CASSLGLAGDEQYF.

The DNA for the CDR3 is TGCGCCAGCAGCTCGGTGGGGACTGGCAACAATGAGCAGTTCTTC. Amino acid sequence: CASSSVGTGNNEQFF. This sequence joins TRBV5-1 and TRBJ2-1; possible D gene TRBD2, 6 bases. CDR1 is SGHRS, CDR2 YFSETQ, per germline. Between the trimmed V and J ends, which lost 3 bases and 5 bases, there was a span of 15 bases. The CDR3 has 15 amino acids.